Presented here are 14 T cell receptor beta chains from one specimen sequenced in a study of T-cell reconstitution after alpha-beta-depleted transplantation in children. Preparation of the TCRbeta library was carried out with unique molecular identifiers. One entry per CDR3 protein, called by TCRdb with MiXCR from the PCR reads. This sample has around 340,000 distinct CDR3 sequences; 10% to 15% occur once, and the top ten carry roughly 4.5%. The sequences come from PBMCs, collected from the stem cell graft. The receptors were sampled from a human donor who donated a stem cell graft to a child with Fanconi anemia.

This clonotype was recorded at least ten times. The CDR3 spells CASSPPGLNTGELFF. CDR3 in DNA: TGTGCCAGCAGCCCTCCCGGACTAAACACCGGGGAGCTGTTTTTT. This chain joins TRBV4-2 and TRBJ2-2, with D perhaps matching TRBD2 (6 bases). Germline CDR1 reads LGHNA; CDR2 reads YNFKEQ. V was pared by 4 bases and J by 2 bases, with 11 bases between. The CDR3 sequence is 15 residues long.

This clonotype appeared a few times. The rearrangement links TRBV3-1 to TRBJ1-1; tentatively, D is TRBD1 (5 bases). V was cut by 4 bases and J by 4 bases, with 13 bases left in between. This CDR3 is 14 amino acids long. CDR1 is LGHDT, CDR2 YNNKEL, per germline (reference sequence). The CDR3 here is CASSLRDPSTEAFF. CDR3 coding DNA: TGTGCCAGCAGCCTTCGGGACCCAAGCACTGAAGCTTTCTTT.

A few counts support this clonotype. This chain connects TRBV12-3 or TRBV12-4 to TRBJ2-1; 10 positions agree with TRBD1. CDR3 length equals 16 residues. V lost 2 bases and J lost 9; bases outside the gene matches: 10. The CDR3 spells CASSLPGQGPRSEQFF. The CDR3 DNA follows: TGTGCCAGCAGTTTACCGGGACAGGGGCCTCGCAGTGAGCAGTTCTTC.

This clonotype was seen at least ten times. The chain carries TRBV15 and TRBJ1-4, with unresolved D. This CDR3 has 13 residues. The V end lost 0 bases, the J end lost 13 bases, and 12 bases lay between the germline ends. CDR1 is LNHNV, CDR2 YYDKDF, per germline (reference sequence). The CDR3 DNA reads TGTGCCACCAGCAGAGATCCAGGCCTCGGACTGTTTTTT. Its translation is CATSRDPGLGLFF. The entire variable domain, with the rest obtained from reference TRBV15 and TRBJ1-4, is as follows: DAMVIQNPRYQVTQFGKPVTLSCSQTLNHNVMYWYQQKSSQAPKLLFHYYDKDFNNEADTPDNFQSRRPNTSFCFLDIRSPGLGDTAMYLCATSRDPGLGLFFGSGTQLSVL.

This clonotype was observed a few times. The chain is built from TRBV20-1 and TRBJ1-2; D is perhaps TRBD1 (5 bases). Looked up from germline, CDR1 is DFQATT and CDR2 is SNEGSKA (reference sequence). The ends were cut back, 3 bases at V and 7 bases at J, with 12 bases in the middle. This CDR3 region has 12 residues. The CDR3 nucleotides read TGCAGTGCTAGGAGCGGGGGAACTGGCTACACCTTC. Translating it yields CSARSGGTGYTF.

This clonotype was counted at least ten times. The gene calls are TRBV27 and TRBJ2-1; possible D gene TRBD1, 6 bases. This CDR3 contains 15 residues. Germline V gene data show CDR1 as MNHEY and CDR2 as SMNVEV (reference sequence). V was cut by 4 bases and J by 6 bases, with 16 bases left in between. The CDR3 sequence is CASSWANEGVNEQFF. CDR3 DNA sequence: TGTGCCAGCAGTTGGGCGAATGAGGGGGTCAATGAGCAGTTCTTC.

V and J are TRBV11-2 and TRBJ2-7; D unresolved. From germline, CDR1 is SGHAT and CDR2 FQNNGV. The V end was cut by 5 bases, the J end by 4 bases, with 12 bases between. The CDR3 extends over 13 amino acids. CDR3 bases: TGTGCCAGCAGCCTTCAGACTGGATACGAGCAGTACTTC. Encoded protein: CASSLQTGYEQYF.

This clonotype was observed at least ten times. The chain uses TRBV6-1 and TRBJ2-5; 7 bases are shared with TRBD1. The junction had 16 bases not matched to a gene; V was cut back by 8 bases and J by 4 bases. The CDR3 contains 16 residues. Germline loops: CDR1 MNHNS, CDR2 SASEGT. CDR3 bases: TGTGCCAGCGGCCGAGGGGGCTTGGGGTTAAGAGAGACCCAGTACTTC. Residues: CASGRGGLGLRETQYF.

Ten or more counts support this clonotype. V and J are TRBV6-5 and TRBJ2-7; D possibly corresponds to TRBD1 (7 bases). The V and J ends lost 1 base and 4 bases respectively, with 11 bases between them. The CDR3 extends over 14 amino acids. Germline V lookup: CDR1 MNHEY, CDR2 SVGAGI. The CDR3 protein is CASSYYRGGYEQYF. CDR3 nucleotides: TGTGCCAGCAGTTACTACAGGGGAGGTTACGAGCAGTACTTC.

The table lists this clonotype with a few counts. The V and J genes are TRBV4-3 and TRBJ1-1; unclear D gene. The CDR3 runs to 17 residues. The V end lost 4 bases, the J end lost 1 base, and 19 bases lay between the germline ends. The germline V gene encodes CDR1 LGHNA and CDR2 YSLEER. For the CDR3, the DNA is TGCGCCAGCAGCCCATCGCTCAACTCAAATTGGAACACTGAAGCTTTCTTT. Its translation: CASSPSLNSNWNTEAFF.

DNA of the CDR3: TGCGCCAGCAGCCTCGGGAGGGGAAGACAAGAGACCCAGTACTTC. Amino acids: CASSLGRGRQETQYF. The gene calls are TRBV4-3 and TRBJ2-5, with 8 positions matching TRBD2. The germline V gene has CDR1 LGHNA and CDR2 YSLEER. The CDR3 sequence is 15 residues long. V trimming: 4 bases; J trimming: 2 bases; junction bases outside the gene matches: 6.

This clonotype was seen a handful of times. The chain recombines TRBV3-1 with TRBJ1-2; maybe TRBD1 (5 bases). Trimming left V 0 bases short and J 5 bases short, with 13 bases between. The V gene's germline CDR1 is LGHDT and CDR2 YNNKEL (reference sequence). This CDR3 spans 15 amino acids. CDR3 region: CASSQDLGRVYGYTF. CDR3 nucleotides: TGTGCCAGCAGCCAAGATCTGGGGCGGGTTTATGGCTACACCTTC. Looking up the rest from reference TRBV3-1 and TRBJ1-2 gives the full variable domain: DTAVSQTPKYLVTQMGNDKSIKCEQNLGHDTMYWYKQDSKKFLKIMFSYNNKELIINETVPNRFSPKSPDKAHLNLHINSLELGDSAVYFCASSQDLGRVYGYTFGSGTRLTVV.

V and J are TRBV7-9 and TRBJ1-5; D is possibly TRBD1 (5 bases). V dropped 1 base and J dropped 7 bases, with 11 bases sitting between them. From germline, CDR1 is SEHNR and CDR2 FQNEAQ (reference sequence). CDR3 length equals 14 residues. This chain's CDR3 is CASSLGQPAQPQHF. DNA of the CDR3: TGTGCCAGCAGCTTAGGACAGCCAGCCCAGCCCCAGCATTTT.

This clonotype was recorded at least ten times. The CDR3 sequence is CASSSSGGTSTDTQYF. In DNA, the CDR3 is TGTGCCAGCAGCAGTAGCGGGGGAACTAGCACAGATACGCAGTATTTT. The chain employs TRBV7-6 and TRBJ2-3; 9 nucleotides line up with TRBD2. The CDR3 has 16 residues. The germline V gene encodes CDR1 SGHVS and CDR2 FNYEAQ. Trimming took 5 bases from V and 0 from J; bases not matched to a gene: 6. The full variable domain, in which reference TRBV7-6 and TRBJ2-3 provide the parts outside the CDR3, is GAGVSQSPRYKVTKRGQDVALRCDPISGHVSLYWYRQALGQGPEFLTYFNYEAQQDKSGLPNDRFSAERPEGSISTLTIQRTEQRDSAMYRCASSSSGGTSTDTQYFGPGTRLTVL.